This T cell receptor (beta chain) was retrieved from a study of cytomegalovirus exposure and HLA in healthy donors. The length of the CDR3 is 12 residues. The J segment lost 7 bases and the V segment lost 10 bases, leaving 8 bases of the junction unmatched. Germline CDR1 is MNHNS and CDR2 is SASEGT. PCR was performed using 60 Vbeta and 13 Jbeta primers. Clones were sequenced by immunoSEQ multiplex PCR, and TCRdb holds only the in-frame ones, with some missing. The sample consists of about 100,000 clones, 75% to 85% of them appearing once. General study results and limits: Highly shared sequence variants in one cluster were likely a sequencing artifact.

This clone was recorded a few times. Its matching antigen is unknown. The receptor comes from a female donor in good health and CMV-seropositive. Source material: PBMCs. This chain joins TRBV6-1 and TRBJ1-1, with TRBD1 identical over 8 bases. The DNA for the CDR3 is TGTGCCACCGACAGGGACAGGCTTGAAGCTTTCTTT. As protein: CATDRDRLEAFF.